This T cell receptor beta chain was identified in a study of T cells in Graves' hyperthyroidism and ophthalmopathy. Patients having uncontrolled infection, another autoimmune disease, pregnancy or lactation were not included. Fresh peripheral blood, around 11 ml of it, supplied the PBMCs. The TCR beta CDR3 regions underwent amplification using RNA transcripts as the source. HTBI primers were the set used in a first-round RT-PCR of the TCR CDR3. TCRdb independently ran MiXCR on the multiplex PCR reads; one entry per CDR3 protein. The sample holds about 420,000 distinct CDR3 sequences, approximately 13% seen once. The CDR3 runs 11 residues. Per the germline V gene, CDR1 is KGHSH and CDR2 is LQKENI. General study findings and limits: Stable hyperthyroidism was separated from ophthalmopathy by a model based on 13 V-J features.

Comment on this clonotype: The antigen remains undetermined. Compared with germline, one end of the junction differs, possibly owing to a read error.

This TCR came from a woman aged 18-29 years with Graves' hyperthyroidism. The rearrangement joins TRBV18 to TRBJ1-3; 7 bases fit TRBD1. Sequencing was done on a sample of blood. The CDR3 region has the DNA TGTGCCAGCTCACCGAAGACAGGGCTACATTTT. Translating gives CASSPKTGLHF.